One sample yielded the 25 T cell receptor beta chains listed below, sequenced in a study of blood T cell repertoires in COVID-19. Assay: immunoSEQ multiplex PCR; the TCRdb copy retains only in-frame clones and omits some. The table records about 280,000 clones, approximately 85% of them present only once. The sequenced sample was peripheral blood. The origin of the receptors is a man aged 45-60 years with active or convalescent COVID-19.

The table lists this clone with a count of one. V is TRBV3-1 (or the pseudogene TRBV3-2) and J is TRBJ1-5; D is uncertain. V was clipped by 0 bases and J by 7 bases, with 10 bases between them. The V gene's germline CDR1 is LGHDT and CDR2 YNNKEL (reference sequence). This CDR3 region has 14 residues. DNA for the CDR3: TGTGCCAGCAGCCAAGATTTGGTAGAACAGCCCCAGCATTTT. Translated, it gives CASSQDLVEQPQHF.

The V gene is TRBV7-9, the J gene TRBJ2-5; TRBD2 is a possible D gene (6 bases). Germline assignment: CDR1 SEHNR and CDR2 FQNEAQ (reference sequence). Trimming took 5 bases from V and 5 from J, leaving 9 bases between them. The CDR3 is made up of 12 amino acids. CDR3 loop: CASSPTRETQYF. Here the CDR3 DNA reads TGTGCCAGCAGCCCGACTAGGGAGACCCAGTACTTC.

This chain's CDR3 is CASSEADGRTRGRAGNEQFF. As DNA, the CDR3 is TGTGCCAGCAGTGAAGCCGACGGACGGACGAGAGGGAGGGCCGGCAATGAGCAGTTCTTC. The chain employs TRBV6-1 and TRBJ2-1; 7 bases fit TRBD2. The J segment lost 6 bases and the V segment lost 0 bases, leaving 20 bases of the junction unmatched. The germline V gene has CDR1 MNHNS and CDR2 SASEGT. The CDR3 sequence is 20 residues long.

The rearrangement uses TRBV9 and TRBJ2-2; 11 nucleotides line up with TRBD2. Germline lookup yields CDR1 SGDLS and CDR2 YYNGEE. V shed 4 bases and J 4 bases; nucleotides not matched to a gene: 6. There are 16 residues in the CDR3. This CDR3 reads CASSPWTSGSTGELFF. The CDR3 nucleotides are TGTGCCAGCAGCCCGTGGACTAGCGGGTCCACCGGGGAGCTGTTTTTT. Full variable domain (remainder filled in from reference TRBV9 and TRBJ2-2): DSGVTQTPKHLITATGQRVTLRCSPRSGDLSVYWYQQSLDQGLQFLIQYYNGEERAKGNILERFSAQQFPDLHSELNLSSLELGDSALYFCASSPWTSGSTGELFFGEGSRLTVL.

The chain combines TRBV28 with TRBJ2-7; maybe TRBD2 (5 bases). This CDR3 has 13 residues. Germline lookup yields CDR1 MDHEN and CDR2 SYDVKM. Trimming pared 6 bases from V and 2 bases from J, leaving 11 bases between. The CDR3: CASRHPGTYEQYF. In DNA, the CDR3 is TGTGCCAGCAGACATCCGGGGACCTACGAGCAGTACTTC.

This clone was seen a few times. V gene TRBV18 combines with J gene TRBJ2-1, with D unresolved. This CDR3 region has 15 residues. Trimming cost V 1 base and J 6 bases, with 13 bases left between them. Per germline, CDR1 KGHSH and CDR2 LQKENI. The chain's CDR3 is CASSPQRVTGNEQFF. CDR3 DNA sequence: TGTGCCAGCTCACCACAAAGAGTCACCGGCAATGAGCAGTTCTTC.

The chain employs TRBV6-5 and TRBJ2-1, with a weak D call TRBD2 (7 bases). V was clipped by 10 bases and J by 5 bases, with 15 bases between them. Germline assignment: CDR1 MNHEY and CDR2 SVGAGI. This CDR3 has 13 amino acids. DNA of the CDR3: TGTGCCACCCGGGGGGCTGGGCACAATGAGCAGTTCTTC. Protein sequence: CATRGAGHNEQFF.

The rearrangement links TRBV3-1 (or the pseudogene TRBV3-2) to TRBJ2-2, with a possible D match to TRBD2 (5 bases). Germline V lookup: CDR1 LGHDT, CDR2 YNNKEL (reference sequence). Trimming removed 5 bases from V and 4 bases from J, with 17 bases in between. The CDR3 contains 16 residues. This chain's CDR3 is CASSLGWVSGTGELFF. CDR3 nucleotides: TGTGCCAGCAGCTTGGGTTGGGTGAGCGGCACCGGGGAGCTGTTTTTT.

This chain connects TRBV28 to TRBJ2-1; D may be TRBD2 (6 bases). This CDR3 spans 14 amino acids. Between the trimmed V and J ends, which lost 7 bases and 6 bases, there was a span of 16 bases. Germline values: CDR1 MDHEN, CDR2 SYDVKM. This chain's CDR3 is CASIRGTSSNEQFF. The CDR3 DNA reads as TGTGCCAGCATCCGGGGGACCTCTTCCAATGAGCAGTTCTTC.

The genes are TRBV7-9 and TRBJ2-7, with unresolved D. The CDR3 has 14 residues. Germline V gene sequence: CDR1 SEHNR, CDR2 FQNEAQ (reference sequence). V dropped 1 base and J dropped 7 bases, with 14 bases sitting between them. The CDR3 here is CASSLEIPFGEQYF. The CDR3 DNA follows: TGTGCCAGCAGCTTAGAAATCCCCTTCGGGGAGCAGTACTTC.

The chain links TRBV10-3 to TRBJ2-3; D perhaps matches TRBD2 (5 bases). This CDR3 region has 13 residues. Germline V gene sequence: CDR1 ENHRY, CDR2 SYGVKD. Trimming stripped 10 bases from V and 2 bases from J, with 13 bases between. Written as DNA, the CDR3 is TGTGCCACCCGGACTCCCGACACAGATACGCAGTATTTT. It codes for CATRTPDTDTQYF.

The chain has TRBV2 and TRBJ2-7; 8 nucleotides align to TRBD2. This CDR3 spans 15 amino acids. The V gene end was trimmed by 2 bases and the J gene end by 6 bases; junction bases not matched to a gene: 9. Germline loops: CDR1 SNHLY, CDR2 FYNNEI. The CDR3 DNA reads as TGTGCCAGCAGTGAAAGCGGGAGAGGGGGGGGCGAGCAGTACTTC. This encodes CASSESGRGGGEQYF.

The gene calls are TRBV3-1 (or the pseudogene TRBV3-2) and TRBJ2-3; TRBD2 agrees at 7 bases. V lost 4 bases, J lost 2 bases, and 12 bases stayed unmatched. Germline CDR1 and CDR2: LGHDT and YNNKEL (reference sequence). The CDR3 is made up of 17 amino acids. CDR3 DNA: TGTGCCAGCAGCCCGGGGGGTACGGGAAAAACCACAGATACGCAGTATTTT. As protein: CASSPGGTGKTTDTQYF.

As regards this clone: The sample carries other DNA sequences with the same CDR3. This chain connects TRBV7-3 to TRBJ2-3, with TRBD2 as a possible D gene (6 bases). Trimming removed 5 bases at V and 3 bases at J, with 12 bases between. The germline CDR1 and CDR2 sequences are SGHTA and FQGTGA. This CDR3 has 14 amino acids. The DNA for the CDR3 is TGTGCCAGCAGCCGGCTGGCGGGGACAGATACGCAGTATTTT. It is translated as CASSRLAGTDTQYF.

The CDR3, as DNA: TGTGCCAGCAGCCCTAATACAGGCGAAAAAAGCACAGATACGCAGTATTTT. It is translated as CASSPNTGEKSTDTQYF. The chain joins TRBV11-2 to TRBJ2-3; a possible D gene is TRBD1 (5 bases). The germline CDR1 and CDR2 sequences are SGHAT and FQNNGV. The CDR3 totals 17 residues. Trimming took 5 bases from V and 0 from J, leaving 18 bases between them.

The chain has TRBV4-2 and TRBJ1-1, with TRBD1 identical over 10 bases. Germline lookup yields CDR1 LGHNA and CDR2 YNFKEQ. The CDR3 spans 16 residues. J gave up 5 bases and V 3 bases, and 9 bases lay outside the gene matches. The CDR3 region has the DNA TGTGCCAGCAGCCAGGACAGGGGGGCGGAAGAAACTGAAGCTTTCTTT. As protein: CASSQDRGAEETEAFF.

The chain carries TRBV7-9 and TRBJ2-5; tentatively, D is TRBD2 (5 bases). CDR1 and CDR2 (germline): SEHNR, FQNEAQ (reference sequence). This CDR3 region has 17 residues. The V end lost 0 bases, the J end lost 0 bases, and 14 bases lay between the germline ends. CDR3 in amino acids: CASSLARGWGYQETQYF. CDR3 bases: TGTGCCAGCAGCTTAGCGCGAGGGTGGGGTTACCAAGAGACCCAGTACTTC.

This chain links TRBV5-5 with TRBJ1-2; the D gene is possibly TRBD1 (6 bases). Germline V gene sequence: CDR1 SGHKS, CDR2 YYEKEE (reference sequence). With 1 base removed from V and 8 bases from J, the gap between germline ends came to 15 bases. The CDR3 spans 14 residues. The CDR3 DNA sequence: TGTGCCAGCAGCTTGCAGGGGACGGCGAGGGGCTACACCTTC. Its translation is CASSLQGTARGYTF.

This clone was detected once. The genes are TRBV10-2 and TRBJ1-1, with a possible D match to TRBD1 (6 bases). Trimming cost V 11 bases and J 5 bases, with 9 bases left between them. There are 10 residues in the CDR3. In germline, CDR1 is WSHSY, CDR2 SAAADI. CDR3 sequence: CAAQGTEAFF. CDR3 DNA sequence: TGCGCCGCTCAGGGGACTGAAGCTTTCTTT.

The chain couples TRBV18 to TRBJ2-3; possibly TRBD2 for D (5 bases). CDR1 and CDR2 (germline): KGHSH, LQKENI. The CDR3 totals 14 residues. V was shortened by 3 bases and J by 8 bases, with 15 bases between the two germline ends. Written as DNA, the CDR3 is TGTGCCAGCTCACCCGCCCGGGGATTGGGTACGCAGTATTTT. This translates into CASSPARGLGTQYF.

The chain joins TRBV3-1 (or the pseudogene TRBV3-2) to TRBJ1-1, with D possibly TRBD1 on 6 matching bases. The length of the CDR3 is 18 residues. The ends were cut back, 0 bases at V and 1 base at J, with 18 bases in the middle. Germline CDR1 and CDR2: LGHDT and YNNKEL (reference sequence). The CDR3 DNA follows: TGTGCCAGCAGCCAAGATCAAGGTTCCAGGGGCCCGAACACTGAAGCTTTCTTT. Its translation is CASSQDQGSRGPNTEAFF.

Regarding this clone: Additional DNA sequences in this sample encode the identical CDR3. The V call is TRBV10-1, the J call TRBJ2-7, with 11 bases matching TRBD2. Trimming cost V 0 bases and J 2 bases; bases outside gene matches: 0. Germline CDR1 WNHNN, CDR2 SYGVQD (reference sequence). The CDR3 length is 15 residues. The CDR3 spells CASSESLAGAYEQYF. Written as DNA, the CDR3 is TGCGCCAGCAGTGAGTCACTAGCGGGAGCCTACGAGCAGTACTTC.

This clone appeared a few times. The V and J genes are TRBV7-6 and TRBJ2-1; the D gene is possibly TRBD2 (5 bases). From germline, CDR1 is SGHVS and CDR2 FNYEAQ. The V and J ends lost 5 bases and 2 bases respectively, with 10 bases between them. There are 14 residues in the CDR3. CDR3 sequence reads: CASSLSGAYNEQFF. CDR3 nucleotide sequence: TGTGCCAGCAGCCTAAGCGGAGCCTACAATGAGCAGTTCTTC.

This chain links TRBV7-2 with TRBJ2-7, with TRBD1 matching over 8 bases. This CDR3 is 16 amino acids long. Germline V gene sequence: CDR1 SGHTA, CDR2 FQGNSA. Trimming cost V 1 base and J 4 bases; bases outside gene matches: 9. The CDR3 nucleotides read TGTGCCAGCAGCTTAGGGCCAGGGGGCACAGGGTACGAGCAGTACTTC. It is translated as CASSLGPGGTGYEQYF. Filled out from reference TRBV7-2 and TRBJ2-7, the complete variable domain reads GAGVSQSPSNKVTEKGKDVELRCDPISGHTALYWYRQSLGQGLEFLIYFQGNSAPDKSGLPSDRFSAERTGGSVSTLTIQRTQQEDSAVYLCASSLGPGGTGYEQYFGPGTRLTVT.

This chain uses TRBV28 with TRBJ2-7; maybe TRBD2 (6 bases). The CDR3 runs 10 residues. Trimming took off 8 bases at V and 6 bases at J, with 8 bases between the two ends. From germline, CDR1 is MDHEN and CDR2 SYDVKM. CDR3 sequence (DNA): TGTGCCAGCCTGGGAGGCGAGCAGTACTTC. It codes for CASLGGEQYF.